One and the same sample provided the 20 T cell receptor beta chains below, sequenced in a study of blood T cell repertoires in COVID-19. Sequencing used immunoSEQ multiplex PCR; TCRdb keeps in-frame clones, though not all of them. This table has tens of thousands of clones, 82% appearing once. Source material: peripheral blood. These TCRs come from a human donor in a cohort sampled during active COVID-19.

V and J are TRBV2 and TRBJ1-5; D is perhaps TRBD1 (6 bases). Trimming took off 1 base at V and 1 base at J, with 14 bases between the two ends. This CDR3 has 17 residues. CDR1 and CDR2 (germline): SNHLY, FYNNEI. In nucleotides, the CDR3 is TGTGCCAGCAGTGAAGGAACAGGGTGGACGAGCAATCAGCCCCAGCATTTT. Its translation is CASSEGTGWTSNQPQHF.

The chain employs TRBV4-1 and TRBJ2-1, with TRBD2 identical over 10 bases. CDR1 and CDR2 from the germline V gene are MGHRA and YSYEKL. The CDR3 runs 16 residues. Losses at the gene ends were 0 bases for V and 6 bases for J; bases not matched to a gene: 5. The DNA for the CDR3 is TGCGCCAGCAGCCAAGAGAGGCTAGCGGGGGCCAATGAGCAGTTCTTC. This codes for CASSQERLAGANEQFF.

This chain joins TRBV3-1 (or the pseudogene TRBV3-2) and TRBJ2-7, with 8 bases identical to TRBD1. The germline gives CDR1 LGHDT, CDR2 YNNKEL (reference sequence). This CDR3 region has 13 residues. V shed 6 bases and J 3 bases; nucleotides not matched to a gene: 4. CDR3 nucleotides: TGTGCCAGCAGTGGCACAGGGGGCTACGAGCAGTACTTC. Amino acids: CASSGTGGYEQYF.

Here the CDR3 reads CASSMAGTQYF. The CDR3 DNA reads as TGTGCCAGCAGCATGGCAGGTACGCAGTATTTT. This sequence joins TRBV6-6 and TRBJ2-3; D uncertain. This CDR3 is 11 amino acids long. CDR1 MNHNY and CDR2 SVGAGI come from the germline V gene (reference sequence). Trimming removed 6 bases from V and 8 bases from J, with 9 bases in between.

The rearrangement joins TRBV9 to TRBJ2-2; 7 bases map to TRBD1. Germline V lookup: CDR1 SGDLS, CDR2 YYNGEE. V gave up 4 bases and J gave up 4 bases; unmatched junction bases: 4. The CDR3 is made up of 14 amino acids. The CDR3 here is CASSTGTATGELFF. CDR3 nucleotide sequence: TGTGCCAGCAGCACCGGGACAGCCACCGGGGAGCTGTTTTTT.

This chain links TRBV11-2 with TRBJ2-3, with a possible D match to TRBD2 (5 bases). V lost 5 bases and J lost 6, with 12 bases in between. The CDR3 runs to 13 residues. In germline, CDR1 is SGHAT, CDR2 FQNNGV. In DNA form, the CDR3 reads TGTGCCAGCAGCGCGGGCCCCGGGGATACGCAGTATTTT. This gives the protein CASSAGPGDTQYF.

This clone has just a few counts. The chain uses TRBV29-1 and TRBJ2-2; possibly TRBD1 for D (6 bases). V lost 3 bases, J lost 6 bases, and 17 bases lay in between. The CDR3 is 15 residues long. The germline V gene encodes CDR1 SQVTM and CDR2 ANQGSEA. The CDR3 nucleotides read TGCAGCGTTGACGGGACACCTAAAGCCCCCGGGGAGCTGTTTTTT. Translating it yields CSVDGTPKAPGELFF.

The rearrangement links TRBV29-1 to TRBJ1-1; D not certain. This CDR3 contains 13 residues. Per the germline V gene, CDR1 is SQVTM and CDR2 is ANQGSEA. Deletions cut 6 bases from V and 1 base from J, with 12 bases between. This CDR3 is CSVTRPTNTEAFF. CDR3 DNA sequence: TGCAGCGTGACCAGGCCGACGAACACTGAAGCTTTCTTT. Full variable domain (outside the CDR3, taken from reference TRBV29-1 and TRBJ1-1): SAVISQKPSRDICQRGTSLTIQCQVDSQVTMMFWYRQQPGQSLTLIATANQGSEATYESGFVIDKFPISRPNLTFSTLTVSNMSPEDSSIYLCSVTRPTNTEAFFGQGTRLTVV.

This rearrangement joins TRBV7-2 to TRBJ2-5, with D possibly matching TRBD2 (6 bases). Germline assignment: CDR1 SGHTA and CDR2 FQGNSA. The CDR3 length is 14 residues. V gave up 2 bases and J gave up 7 bases, with 14 bases separating them. This CDR3 is CASSLIAASRTQYF. CDR3 sequence (DNA): TGTGCCAGCAGCTTAATAGCGGCCTCAAGGACCCAGTACTTC.

The gene calls are TRBV19 and TRBJ1-2; D unresolved. V was trimmed by 10 bases and J by 8 bases, leaving 11 bases between them. The germline CDR1 and CDR2 sequences are LNHDA and SQIVND (reference sequence). The CDR3 is 10 amino acids. CDR3 amino acids: CATGRGGYTF. The CDR3 DNA reads TGTGCCACCGGAAGAGGCGGCTACACCTTC.

A few counts support this clone. At the DNA level, this CDR3 is encoded by other sequences in the same sample as well. The chain recombines TRBV28 with TRBJ1-1; 11 bases match TRBD1. The CDR3 has 14 amino acids. Germline V gene data show CDR1 as MDHEN and CDR2 as SYDVKM. With V trimmed by 4 bases and J by 4 bases, 2 bases remained unmatched. CDR3: CASSSGQGGTEAFF. The CDR3 bases are TGTGCCAGCAGTTCGGGACAGGGGGGCACTGAAGCTTTCTTT.

The chain couples TRBV2 to TRBJ2-1; 11 bases agree with TRBD1. V dropped 4 bases and J dropped 9; count of bases not matched to a gene: 8. CDR1 and CDR2 from the germline V gene are SNHLY and FYNNEI. The CDR3 runs to 15 residues. The CDR3 protein is CASSVTGTGGSEQFF. The DNA for the CDR3 is TGTGCCAGCAGTGTGACCGGGACAGGGGGAAGTGAGCAGTTCTTC. The full variable domain, rest sourced from reference TRBV2 and TRBJ2-1, is EPEVTQTPSHQVTQMGQEVILRCVPISNHLYFYWYRQILGQKVEFLVSFYNNEISEKSEIFDDQFSVERPDGSNFTLKIRSTKLEDSAMYFCASSVTGTGGSEQFFGPGTRLTVL.

This chain links TRBV9 with TRBJ2-3, with a weak D call TRBD2 (7 bases). This CDR3 has 16 residues. CDR1 and CDR2 (germline): SGDLS, YYNGEE. V was cut by 3 bases and J by 6 bases, with 20 bases left in between. The CDR3 protein is CASSELGGRGRDTQYF. The CDR3 coding sequence is TGTGCCAGCAGCGAGCTCGGGGGGCGCGGTAGGGATACGCAGTATTTT.

The chain carries TRBV3-1 (or the pseudogene TRBV3-2) and TRBJ1-1; D may be TRBD1 (6 bases). This CDR3 spans 14 amino acids. Deletions cut 2 bases from V and 7 bases from J, with 14 bases between. CDR1 LGHDT and CDR2 YNNKEL come from the germline V gene (reference sequence). The CDR3 sequence is CASSQSELRGEAFF. The CDR3 DNA follows: TGTGCCAGCAGCCAATCCGAACTCAGGGGTGAAGCTTTCTTT.

The chain links TRBV19 to TRBJ1-5; 8 bases are a match to TRBD1. Trimming at V came to 9 bases and at J to 5 bases, leaving 9 bases not matched to a gene. Germline values: CDR1 LNHDA, CDR2 SQIVND (reference sequence). This CDR3 region has 14 residues. The CDR3 bases are TGTGCCAGCAGACAGGGGAGGGAATATCAGCCCCAGCATTTT. Translating it yields CASRQGREYQPQHF.

The chain has TRBV21-1 and TRBJ1-6. TRBV21-1 is noted as a pseudogene. The CDR3 runs 12 residues. CDR3 residues: CASSKGDSPLHF. DNA for the CDR3: TGTGCCAGCAGCAAAGGAGATTCACCCCTCCACTTT.

The chain uses TRBV28 and TRBJ2-1, with TRBD2 matching over 8 bases. The V segment lost 2 bases and the J segment 15 bases; nucleotides outside the gene matches: 6. CDR3 length: 12 amino acids. The germline CDR1 and CDR2 sequences are MDHEN and SYDVKM. The CDR3 sequence: CASSLLGGAWFF. Written as DNA, the CDR3 is TGTGCCAGCAGTTTACTCGGGGGGGCGTGGTTCTTC.

The genes are TRBV28 and TRBJ2-1; 11 bases map to TRBD2. V lost 3 bases to trimming and J lost 5 bases; unmatched junction nucleotides: 3. Germline V gene data show CDR1 as MDHEN and CDR2 as SYDVKM. The CDR3 consists of 15 residues. The chain's CDR3 is CASSLASGGHNEQFF. Here the CDR3 DNA reads TGTGCCAGCAGTTTGGCTAGCGGGGGGCACAATGAGCAGTTCTTC.

This chain uses TRBV2 with TRBJ2-1; 11 nucleotides line up with TRBD2. Per germline, CDR1 SNHLY and CDR2 FYNNEI. The CDR3 has 15 residues. V shed 7 bases and J 4 bases; nucleotides not matched to a gene: 6. In DNA form, the CDR3 reads TGTGCCAGCACTGGGCTAGCGGGGGGATACAATGAGCAGTTCTTC. Encoded protein: CASTGLAGGYNEQFF.

This clone was observed at least ten times. CDR3 loop: CATSSVTGNSGNTIYF. DNA for the CDR3: TGTGCCACCAGCAGTGTAACAGGGAACTCTGGAAACACCATATATTTT. The J gene is TRBJ1-3, the V gene TRBV15, with D tentatively TRBD1 (6 bases). The CDR3 is made up of 16 amino acids. Trimming shortened V by 3 bases and J by 0 bases, and 12 bases separated the two germline ends. CDR1 is LNHNV, CDR2 YYDKDF, per germline (reference sequence). Using reference TRBV15 and TRBJ1-3 for the parts outside the CDR3, the full variable domain is DAMVIQNPRYQVTQFGKPVTLSCSQTLNHNVMYWYQQKSSQAPKLLFHYYDKDFNNEADTPDNFQSRRPNTSFCFLDIRSPGLGDTAMYLCATSSVTGNSGNTIYFGEGSWLTVV.